The 3 T cell receptor beta chains given below trace back to one sample, sequenced in a study of regulatory T cells in long-lasting Graves disease (dated by TCRdb to the early 2020s). The label giving this sample's time point can be read as: newly diagnosed GD, antithyroid drugs for less than 3 months. For both TCR sequencing and RNA sequencing, RNA was extracted from PBMCs using TRIzol. The library relied on multiplex PCR. Sequenced using an Illumina HiSeq 4000. To build TCR beta libraries, CDR3 regions were amplified by Arm-PCR using iRepertoire HTBI primers. TCRdb handled the public reads itself, with Q25 trimming in fastp and clone calling in MiXCR, and kept productive beta chains. Entries are consolidated by CDR3 protein sequence, retaining the most common genes and DNA. The sample table lists 300,000 to 450,000 distinct CDR3 sequences, 15% to 17% of them with a count of one. Together, the top ten hold about 20% of the sample.

The sample was peripheral blood mononuclear cells (PBMCs), taken at new diagnosis, from a patient treated with antithyroid drugs. The receptors derive from a female donor with Graves disease.

V is TRBV20-1 and J is TRBJ2-1; TRBD2 matches 11 bases. The V gene end was trimmed by 0 bases and the J gene end by 5 bases; junction bases not matched to a gene: 9. CDR1 and CDR2 from the germline V gene are DFQATT and SNEGSKA (reference sequence). This CDR3 region has 17 residues. The CDR3 reads CSARDSRLAGNNNEQFF. Written as DNA, the CDR3 is TGCAGTGCTAGAGATTCTCGACTAGCGGGAAATAACAATGAGCAGTTCTTC.

The chain employs TRBV4-1 and TRBJ2-3, with D unresolved. The CDR3 runs 15 residues. V lost 4 bases and J 7 bases, leaving 18 bases between the germline ends. Per the germline V gene, CDR1 is MGHRA and CDR2 is YSYEKL. The CDR3 region is CASSPPRKVSNTQYF. The CDR3 region has the DNA TGCGCCAGCAGCCCCCCCCGCAAAGTTTCGAATACGCAGTATTTT.

This clonotype appeared many times. The chain couples TRBV29-1 to TRBJ2-7, with 13 nucleotides matching TRBD2. The germline V gene encodes CDR1 SQVTM and CDR2 ANQGSEA. V was pared by 3 bases and J by 2 bases, with 7 bases of the junction left unmatched. There are 16 residues in the CDR3. As DNA, the CDR3 is TGCAGCGTTGAGGGACTAGCGGGACCAATGACCTACGAGCAGTACTTC. This sequence encodes CSVEGLAGPMTYEQYF.